This T cell receptor beta chain is from a study of T cell repertoires in cytomegalovirus infection. One entry per CDR3 protein, called by TCRdb with MiXCR from the reads. The profile shows about 490,000 distinct CDR3 sequences, less than 30% of them singletons. Findings and limits, study-wide: HLA-C-restricted TCR beta clonotypes specific for CMV led the ex vivo response. The cumulative frequency of public TCR beta families identified carriers of CMV plus the relevant HLA.

This clonotype was seen only a few times. Its antigen remains unidentified. The germline V gene encodes CDR1 SEHNR and CDR2 FQNEAQ (reference sequence). V shed 2 bases and J shed 6 bases, with 18 bases lying between them. The CDR3 runs 16 residues. Sequenced sample: PBMCs. The clonotype comes from a human donor in good health (CMV status not recorded). Some clones in this sample may be carry-over from other donors' samples. J is TRBJ2-3 and V is TRBV7-9, with D possibly matching TRBD1 (5 bases). Here the CDR3 DNA reads TGTGCCAGCAGCTTATTATCAGGGCCTGTGATGGATACGCAGTATTTT. It is translated as CASSLLSGPVMDTQYF.